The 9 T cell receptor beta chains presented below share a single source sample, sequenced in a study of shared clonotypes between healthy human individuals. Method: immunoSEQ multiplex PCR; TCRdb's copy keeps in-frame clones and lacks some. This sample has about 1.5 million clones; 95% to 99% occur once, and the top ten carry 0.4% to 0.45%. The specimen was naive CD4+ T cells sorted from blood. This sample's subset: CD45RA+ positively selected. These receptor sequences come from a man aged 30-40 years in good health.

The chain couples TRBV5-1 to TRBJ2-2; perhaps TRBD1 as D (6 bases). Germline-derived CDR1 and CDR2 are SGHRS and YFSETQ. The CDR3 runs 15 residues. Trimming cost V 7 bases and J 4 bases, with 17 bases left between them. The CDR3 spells CASVSQGHGTGELFF. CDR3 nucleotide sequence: TGCGCCAGCGTAAGCCAGGGGCACGGCACCGGGGAGCTGTTTTTT.

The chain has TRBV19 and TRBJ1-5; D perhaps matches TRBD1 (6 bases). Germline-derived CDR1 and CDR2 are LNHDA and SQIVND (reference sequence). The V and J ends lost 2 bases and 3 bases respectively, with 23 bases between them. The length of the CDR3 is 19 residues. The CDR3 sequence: CASSITVDRPPPPNQPQHF. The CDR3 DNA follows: TGTGCCAGTAGTATAACCGTCGACAGGCCCCCGCCGCCCAATCAGCCCCAGCATTTT. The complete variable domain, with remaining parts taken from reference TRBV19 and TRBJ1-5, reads DGGITQSPKYLFRKEGQNVTLSCEQNLNHDAMYWYRQDPGQGLRLIYYSQIVNDFQKGDIAEGYSVSREKKESFPLTVTSAQKNPTAFYLCASSITVDRPPPPNQPQHFGDGTRLSIL.

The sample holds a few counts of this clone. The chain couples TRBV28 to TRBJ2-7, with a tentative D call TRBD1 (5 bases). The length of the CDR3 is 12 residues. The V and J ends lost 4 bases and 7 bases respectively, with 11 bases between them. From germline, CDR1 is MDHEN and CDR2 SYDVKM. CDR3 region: CASSSPKGEQYF. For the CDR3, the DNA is TGTGCCAGCAGTTCGCCGAAGGGGGAGCAGTACTTC. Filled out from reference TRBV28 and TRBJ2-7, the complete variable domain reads DVKVTQSSRYLVKRTGEKVFLECVQDMDHENMFWYRQDPGLGLRLIYFSYDVKMKEKGDIPEGYSVSREKKERFSLILESASTNQTSMYLCASSSPKGEQYFGPGTRLTVT.

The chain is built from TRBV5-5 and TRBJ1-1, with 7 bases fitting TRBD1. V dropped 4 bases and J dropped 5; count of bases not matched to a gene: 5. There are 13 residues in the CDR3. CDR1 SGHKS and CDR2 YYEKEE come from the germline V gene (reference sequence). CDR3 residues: CASSPTGRTEAFF. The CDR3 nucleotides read TGTGCCAGCAGCCCGACAGGGAGAACTGAAGCTTTCTTT.

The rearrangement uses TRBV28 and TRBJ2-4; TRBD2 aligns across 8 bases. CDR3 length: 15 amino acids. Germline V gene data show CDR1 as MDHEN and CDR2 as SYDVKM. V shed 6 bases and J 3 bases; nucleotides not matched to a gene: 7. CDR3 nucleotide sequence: TGTGCCAGCAGAATAGCGGGATGGGGCAAAAACATTCAGTACTTC. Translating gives CASRIAGWGKNIQYF. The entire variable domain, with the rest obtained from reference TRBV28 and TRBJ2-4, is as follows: DVKVTQSSRYLVKRTGEKVFLECVQDMDHENMFWYRQDPGLGLRLIYFSYDVKMKEKGDIPEGYSVSREKKERFSLILESASTNQTSMYLCASRIAGWGKNIQYFGAGTRLSVL.

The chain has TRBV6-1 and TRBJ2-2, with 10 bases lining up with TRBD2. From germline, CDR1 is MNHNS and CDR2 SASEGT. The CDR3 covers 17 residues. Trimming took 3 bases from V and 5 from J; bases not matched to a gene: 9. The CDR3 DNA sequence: TGTGCCAGCAGTGATTTGGCTAGCGGGAGAGGTACCGGGGAGCTGTTTTTT. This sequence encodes CASSDLASGRGTGELFF.

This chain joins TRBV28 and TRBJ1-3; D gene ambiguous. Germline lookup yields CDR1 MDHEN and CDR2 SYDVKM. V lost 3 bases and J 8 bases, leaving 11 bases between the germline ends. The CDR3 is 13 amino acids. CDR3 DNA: TGTGCCAGCAGTTTGAACCCCGGGGACACCATATATTTT. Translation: CASSLNPGDTIYF.

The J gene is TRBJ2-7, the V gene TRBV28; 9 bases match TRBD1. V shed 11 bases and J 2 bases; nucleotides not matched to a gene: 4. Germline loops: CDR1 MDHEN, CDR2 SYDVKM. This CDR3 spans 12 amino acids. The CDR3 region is CASGTGPYEQYF. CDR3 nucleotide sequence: TGTGCCTCCGGGACAGGGCCCTACGAGCAGTACTTC.

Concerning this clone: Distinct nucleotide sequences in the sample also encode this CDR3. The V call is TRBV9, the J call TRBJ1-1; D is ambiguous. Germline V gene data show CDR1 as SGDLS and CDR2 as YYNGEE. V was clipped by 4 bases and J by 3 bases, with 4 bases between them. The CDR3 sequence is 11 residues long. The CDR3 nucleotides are TGTGCCAGCAGCCCGCACACTGAAGCTTTCTTT. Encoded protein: CASSPHTEAFF. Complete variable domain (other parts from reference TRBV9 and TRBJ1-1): DSGVTQTPKHLITATGQRVTLRCSPRSGDLSVYWYQQSLDQGLQFLIQYYNGEERAKGNILERFSAQQFPDLHSELNLSSLELGDSALYFCASSPHTEAFFGQGTRLTVV.